Below, 8 T cell receptor beta chains from the same sample are listed, as sequenced in a study of blood T cell repertoires in COVID-19 (dated by TCRdb to 2019 to 2021). The method was the immunoSEQ multiplex PCR assay. This is the immuneACCESS table as TCRdb keeps it, with only in-frame sequences that have V and J called. A part of the clones is gone; compared with another copy, unresolved V genes explain less than half, and the rest is unexplained. The sample data list hundreds of thousands of clones, and roughly 85% of these were observed just once. The top ten clones comprise around 1.8% of the sample. Sequencing used PBMCs or T cells enriched from blood (not recorded which). These receptors came from a woman aged 18-30 years with acute COVID-19.

About this clone itself: This specimen includes other DNA sequences encoding the same CDR3. V and J are TRBV18 and TRBJ1-1; D not resolved. Germline V lookup: CDR1 KGHSH, CDR2 LQKENI. V was shortened by 2 bases and J by 5 bases, with 9 bases between the two germline ends. The CDR3 contains 13 residues. CDR3 sequence reads: CASSPTGETEAFF. In DNA form, the CDR3 reads TGTGCCAGCTCACCAACTGGTGAGACTGAAGCTTTCTTT.

The chain recombines TRBV13 with TRBJ2-1; D gene unclear. Per the germline V gene, CDR1 is PRHDT and CDR2 is FYEKMQ (reference sequence). The germline V and J ends were trimmed by 0 bases and 9 bases, with 6 bases remaining between them. This CDR3 spans 12 amino acids. CDR3 region: CASSLGSLEQFF. In DNA, the CDR3 is TGTGCCAGCAGCTTAGGCTCACTTGAGCAGTTCTTC.

This clone was detected a few times. The rearrangement links TRBV19 to TRBJ1-2, with D possibly TRBD1 on 5 matching bases. The CDR3 totals 15 residues. Deletions cut 4 bases from V and 8 bases from J, with 20 bases between. Germline V gene data show CDR1 as LNHDA and CDR2 as SQIVND (reference sequence). CDR3 coding DNA: TGTGCCAGTAGTACTTCAGGGCATCAAGGCGTCGGCTACACCTTC. As protein: CASSTSGHQGVGYTF.

The chain has TRBV6-5 and TRBJ1-2; D is perhaps TRBD1 (5 bases). The CDR3 totals 14 residues. The V gene lost 7 bases and the J gene lost 8 bases, with 20 bases spanning the gap. Looked up from germline, CDR1 is MNHEY and CDR2 is SVGAGI. CDR3 residues: CASTRDGRFEGYTF. The DNA of the CDR3 is TGTGCCAGCACCCGGGACGGGAGGTTCGAGGGCTACACCTTC.

The V call is TRBV19, the J call TRBJ1-5, with a possible D match to TRBD1 (5 bases). V lost 7 bases and J 3 bases, leaving 13 bases between the germline ends. CDR1 is LNHDA, CDR2 SQIVND, per germline (reference sequence). The CDR3 loop spans 14 amino acids. The CDR3: CASNRRQPNQPQHF. CDR3 nucleotide sequence: TGTGCCAGTAACCGTAGACAGCCCAATCAGCCCCAGCATTTT.

This clone occurred a few times. The chain recombines TRBV19 with TRBJ1-1; the D gene is possibly TRBD1 (6 bases). Germline V lookup: CDR1 LNHDA, CDR2 SQIVND (reference sequence). This CDR3 has 15 amino acids. Trimming stripped 3 bases from V and 1 base from J, with 12 bases between. DNA for the CDR3: TGTGCCAGTAGTATCCGGGGGGCGTCGAACACTGAAGCTTTCTTT. This codes for CASSIRGASNTEAFF. Full variable domain (outside the CDR3, taken from reference TRBV19 and TRBJ1-1): DGGITQSPKYLFRKEGQNVTLSCEQNLNHDAMYWYRQDPGQGLRLIYYSQIVNDFQKGDIAEGYSVSREKKESFPLTVTSAQKNPTAFYLCASSIRGASNTEAFFGQGTRLTVV.

The chain carries TRBV11-1 and TRBJ2-5; 7 nucleotides agree with TRBD2. V lost 1 base to trimming and J lost 2 bases; unmatched junction nucleotides: 1. Germline V gene sequence: CDR1 SGHAT, CDR2 FQDESV (reference sequence). The CDR3 sequence is 14 residues long. This CDR3 reads CASSLGDYQETQYF. The CDR3 nucleotides are TGTGCCAGCAGCTTAGGGGACTATCAAGAGACCCAGTACTTC. Full variable domain (missing parts from reference TRBV11-1 and TRBJ2-5): EAEVAQSPRYKITEKSQAVAFWCDPISGHATLYWYRQILGQGPELLVQFQDESVVDDSQLPKDRFSAERLKGVDSTLKIQPAELGDSAMYLCASSLGDYQETQYFGPGTRLLVL.

This clone has only one observation. V gene TRBV11-2 combines with J gene TRBJ1-5, with a weak D call TRBD1 (5 bases). Germline values: CDR1 SGHAT, CDR2 FQNNGV. The CDR3 totals 17 residues. V gave up 1 base and J gave up 2 bases, with 15 bases separating them. CDR3 sequence reads: CASSLGTHSGGNQPQHF. In DNA, the CDR3 is TGTGCCAGCAGCTTAGGTACACATTCGGGGGGCAATCAGCCCCAGCATTTT.